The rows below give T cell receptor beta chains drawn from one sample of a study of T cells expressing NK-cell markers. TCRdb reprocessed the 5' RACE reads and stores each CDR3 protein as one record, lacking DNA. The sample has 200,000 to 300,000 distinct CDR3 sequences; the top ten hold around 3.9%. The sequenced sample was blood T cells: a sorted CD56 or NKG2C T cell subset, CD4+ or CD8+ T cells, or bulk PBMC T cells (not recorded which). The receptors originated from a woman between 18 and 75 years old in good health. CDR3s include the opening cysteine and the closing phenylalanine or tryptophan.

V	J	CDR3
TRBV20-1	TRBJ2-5	CSAVPGNLWETQYF
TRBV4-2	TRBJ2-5	CASSHEGSQYQETQYF
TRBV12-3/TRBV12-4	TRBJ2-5	CASSFGQTETQYF
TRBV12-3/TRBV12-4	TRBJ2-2	CASRTQALNTGELFF
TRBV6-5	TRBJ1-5	CASSYRGRDQPQHF
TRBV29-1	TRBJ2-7	CSAARGPSYEQYF
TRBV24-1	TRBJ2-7	CATSDSRDSSYEQYF
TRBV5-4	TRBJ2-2	CASSLTQGTGELFF
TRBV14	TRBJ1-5	CASRRAGNQPQHF
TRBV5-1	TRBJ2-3	CASSLEPERDTQYF
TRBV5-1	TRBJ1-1	CASRGEYTEAFF
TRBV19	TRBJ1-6	CATSTGGGSPLHF
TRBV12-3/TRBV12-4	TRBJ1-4	CASSFRATNEKLFF
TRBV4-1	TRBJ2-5	CASSQQTIQETQYF
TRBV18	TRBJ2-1	CASSRGLAGNNEQFF
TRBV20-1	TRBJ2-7	CSARLAGGRRTYEQYF
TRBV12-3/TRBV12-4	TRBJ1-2	CASSSLRGGGYGYTF
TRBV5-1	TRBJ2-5	CASSEQLETQYF
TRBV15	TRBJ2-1	CATSRESAGGPLDEQFF
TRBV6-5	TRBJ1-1	CASSYSPGWGAAAEAFF
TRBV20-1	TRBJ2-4	CSGTLASVAKNIQYF
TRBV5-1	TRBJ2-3	CASSLETGRPDTQYF
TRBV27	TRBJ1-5	CASSLYWGGSNQPQHF
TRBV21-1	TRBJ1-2	CASSTFGVCYGYTF
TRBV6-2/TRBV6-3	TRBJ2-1	CASTLSRLPLSYNEQFF
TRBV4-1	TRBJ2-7	CASSQVADSQGLAGEQYF
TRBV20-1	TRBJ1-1	CSAFRSERQSPEAFF
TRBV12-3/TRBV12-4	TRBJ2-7	CASSPTSLTGVRYEQYF
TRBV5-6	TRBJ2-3	CASRSPAGGGDTQYF
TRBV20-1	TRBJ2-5	CSARPKETQYF
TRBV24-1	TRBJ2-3	CATSETTGGGTDTQYF
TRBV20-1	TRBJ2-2	CSAPSRVNTGELFF
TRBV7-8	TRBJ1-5	CASAWGYRFNQPQHF
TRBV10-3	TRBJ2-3	CASLAYPTDTQYF
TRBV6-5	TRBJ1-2	CASSSAGQGIYGYTF
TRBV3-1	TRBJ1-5	CASSHGTGDQPQHF
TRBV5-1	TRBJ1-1	CASRLGTANTEAFF
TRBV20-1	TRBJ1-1	CSAGRTGGGTEAFF
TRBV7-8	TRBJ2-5	CASSLGAGVETQYF
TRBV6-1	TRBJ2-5	CASHSLGRGQTQYF
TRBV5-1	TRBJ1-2	CASSTGDGFYGYTF
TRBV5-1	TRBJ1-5	CASSPLPTFDQPQHF
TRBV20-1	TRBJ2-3	CSAWSGSLVDTQYF
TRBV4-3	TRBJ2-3	CASSQASGTDTQYF